These 8 T cell receptor beta chains share one sample of origin, sequenced in a study of CD8 T cells in ankylosing spondylitis. TCRdb itself ran the 5' RACE reads through MiXCR, one entry per CDR3 protein. Here the sample spans fewer than 200,000 distinct CDR3 sequences, around 17% being singletons. Sequencing was done on a sample of blood, either unsorted or a sorted T cell fraction (not recorded which). These receptors were taken from a male donor with ankylosing spondylitis or in good health (not recorded which).

This clonotype has a count of ten or more. The chain couples TRBV5-1 to TRBJ1-2; D call uncertain. V lost 0 bases, J lost 13 bases, and 10 bases lay in between. Germline-derived CDR1 and CDR2 are SGHRS and YFSETQ. This CDR3 has 11 residues. Written as DNA, the CDR3 is TGCGCCAGCAGCTTGGAAGGGATCTGCACCTTC. Translation: CASSLEGICTF.

This clonotype was seen repeatedly, ten times or more. The V and J genes are TRBV28 and TRBJ2-1; the D gene is possibly TRBD2 (6 bases). V lost 2 bases to trimming and J lost 4 bases, with 24 bases between them. The CDR3 contains 19 residues. Germline-derived CDR1 and CDR2 are MDHEN and SYDVKM. The CDR3 is CASSLRWQMSRDFYNEQFF. CDR3 bases: TGTGCCAGCAGTTTACGGTGGCAGATGTCCCGGGACTTTTACAATGAGCAGTTCTTC. The entire variable domain, with the rest obtained from reference TRBV28 and TRBJ2-1, is as follows: DVKVTQSSRYLVKRTGEKVFLECVQDMDHENMFWYRQDPGLGLRLIYFSYDVKMKEKGDIPEGYSVSREKKERFSLILESASTNQTSMYLCASSLRWQMSRDFYNEQFFGPGTRLTVL.

Ten or more counts support this clonotype. The chain links TRBV5-1 to TRBJ2-2; tentative D call: TRBD2 (6 bases). CDR1 is SGHRS and CDR2 is YFSETQ in the germline V gene. Trimming left V 1 base short and J 0 bases short, with 7 bases between. This CDR3 is built from 15 residues. CDR3 sequence reads: CASSLRLANTGELFF. The CDR3 bases are TGCGCCAGCAGCTTGCGACTAGCGAACACCGGGGAGCTGTTTTTT. Combining the CDR3 with reference TRBV5-1 and TRBJ2-2 gives the whole variable domain KAGVTQTPRYLIKTRGQQVTLSCSPISGHRSVSWYQQTPGQGLQFLFEYFSETQRNKGNFPGRFSGRQFSNSRSEMNVSTLELGDSALYLCASSLRLANTGELFFGEGSRLTVL.

This clonotype was seen only a few times. The CDR3 DNA reads TGTGCCAGCAGTAGCGCGGGACTAGCGATGAGCGAGCAGTACTTC. Amino acids: CASSSAGLAMSEQYF. This chain uses TRBV28 with TRBJ2-7; 10 positions agree with TRBD2. Germline V gives CDR1 MDHEN, CDR2 SYDVKM. This CDR3 spans 15 amino acids. V dropped 5 bases and J dropped 6; count of bases not matched to a gene: 10.

This clonotype was found many times. This chain joins TRBV7-9 and TRBJ2-1; 8 bases map to TRBD2. CDR3 length: 15 amino acids. Losses at the gene ends were 4 bases for V and 8 bases for J; bases not matched to a gene: 10. Per germline, CDR1 SEHNR and CDR2 FQNEAQ (reference sequence). The CDR3 loop reads CASSSGLVPYYEQFF. The CDR3 DNA follows: TGTGCCAGCAGCTCGGGACTAGTCCCCTATTATGAGCAGTTCTTC.

This clonotype was recorded many times. The chain employs TRBV20-1 and TRBJ2-1; 14 bases fit TRBD2. The CDR3 extends over 15 amino acids. Germline V gene sequence: CDR1 DFQATT, CDR2 SNEGSKA (reference sequence). With V trimmed by 4 bases and J by 8 bases, 7 bases remained unmatched. In nucleotides, the CDR3 is TGCAGTGCTAACCAGGGGACTAGCGGGAGACATGAGCAGTTCTTC. This gives the protein CSANQGTSGRHEQFF.

This chain uses TRBV29-1 with TRBJ1-1; D unresolved. This CDR3 is built from 12 residues. V lost 1 base and J 4 bases, leaving 7 bases between the germline ends. The germline V gene has CDR1 SQVTM and CDR2 ANQGSEA. CDR3 region: CSVEGSVTEAFF. The CDR3 region has the DNA TGCAGCGTTGAAGGGTCAGTCACTGAAGCTTTCTTT.

The sample holds many counts of this clonotype. V is TRBV5-1 and J is TRBJ2-4; D gene unclear. The germline V gene encodes CDR1 SGHRS and CDR2 YFSETQ. The V end was cut by 3 bases, the J end by 0 bases, with 16 bases between. This CDR3 is built from 17 residues. The CDR3 coding sequence is TGCGCCAGCAGCTCTGAAGCTTGGTCACTAGCCAAAAACATTCAGTACTTC. Residues: CASSSEAWSLAKNIQYF.